These 25 T cell receptor beta chains came from one sample sequenced in a study of identical twins. TCRdb re-called the 5' RACE reads through MiXCR, storing one row per CDR3 protein. Of 450,000 or so distinct CDR3 sequences listed, around 24% are singletons. These records were also assigned to another study, of T cells expressing NK-cell markers.

Sequencing was performed on CD4+ T cells sorted from blood. The receptors derive from a woman younger than 30 in good health.

This clonotype was picked up a small number of times. V and J are TRBV5-1 and TRBJ2-1; D is uncertain. In germline, CDR1 is SGHRS, CDR2 YFSETQ. With 1 base removed from V and 0 bases from J, the gap between germline ends came to 11 bases. CDR3 length: 16 amino acids. The DNA of the CDR3 is TGCGCCAGCAGCTTGTCTCCCGACCTCTCCTACAATGAGCAGTTCTTC. It is translated as CASSLSPDLSYNEQFF.

This clonotype was observed a handful of times. The V gene is TRBV5-1, the J gene TRBJ1-5; D remains ambiguous. Looked up from germline, CDR1 is SGHRS and CDR2 is YFSETQ. This CDR3 is 15 amino acids long. Trimming left V 5 bases short and J 6 bases short, with 18 bases between. The CDR3 region has the DNA TGCGCCAGCAGGGAAGGGTTGACTCGAGGTCAGCCCCAGCATTTT. Its translation is CASREGLTRGQPQHF.

This clonotype was seen a handful of times. The gene calls are TRBV9 and TRBJ2-1; 14 nucleotides align to TRBD2. V lost 1 base to trimming and J lost 5 bases; unmatched junction nucleotides: 8. CDR3 length equals 18 residues. CDR1 SGDLS and CDR2 YYNGEE come from the germline V gene. This CDR3 reads CASSVHGTSGSANNEQFF. The DNA of the CDR3 is TGTGCCAGCAGCGTACATGGGACTAGCGGGAGTGCCAACAATGAGCAGTTCTTC.

This clonotype has more than one count but fewer than ten. The V gene is TRBV5-1, the J gene TRBJ1-2, with 10 nucleotides matching TRBD1. This CDR3 is 17 amino acids long. Per the germline V gene, CDR1 is SGHRS and CDR2 is YFSETQ. After removal of 4 bases from V and 6 bases from J, the junction contained 15 bases not matched to a gene. CDR3 coding DNA: TGCGCCAGCAGCCTAGCCCTGACAGGGGGCGCTTCTGATGGCTACACCTTC. Translation: CASSLALTGGASDGYTF.

Only a few counts were recorded for this clonotype. The J gene is TRBJ2-1, the V gene TRBV7-6, with 9 bases fitting TRBD2. The V gene's germline CDR1 is SGHVS and CDR2 FNYEAQ. The ends lost 1 base at V and 9 bases at J; junction bases unmatched: 13. CDR3 size: 17 residues. CDR3 residues: CASSLVSGGEKKGEQFF. DNA for the CDR3: TGTGCCAGCAGCTTAGTTAGCGGGGGCGAAAAAAAGGGTGAGCAGTTCTTC.

The CDR3 bases are TGTGCCAGCATGGGCACCGGGACCTCGGTGTTCGGTGAGCAGTTCTTC. This sequence encodes CASMGTGTSVFGEQFF. The chain carries TRBV5-6 and TRBJ2-1; D is tentatively TRBD1 or TRBD2 (5 bases each). Per germline, CDR1 SGHDT and CDR2 YYEEEE. V was cut by 6 bases and J by 9 bases, with 25 bases left in between. The CDR3 contains 16 residues.

The chain is built from TRBV20-1 and TRBJ2-5; possible D gene TRBD1, 5 bases. The CDR3 length is 13 residues. Germline V gives CDR1 DFQATT, CDR2 SNEGSKA (reference sequence). Trimming left V 6 bases short and J 1 base short, with 12 bases between. For the CDR3, the DNA is TGCAGTGCCCTGGGGCTCATCCAAGAGACCCAGTACTTC. This translates into CSALGLIQETQYF.

In this sample, this clonotype turned up a few times. The chain has TRBV3-1 and TRBJ1-6; D call uncertain. The CDR3 is 14 amino acids. The germline V gene has CDR1 LGHDT and CDR2 YNNKEL (reference sequence). Deletions cut 0 bases from V and 11 bases from J, with 11 bases between. Written as DNA, the CDR3 is TGTGCCAGCAGCCAAGATCGGGAGGGAACACCCCTCCACTTT. Its protein product is CASSQDREGTPLHF.

The J gene is TRBJ2-7, the V gene TRBV27, with D perhaps TRBD1 (6 bases). V was trimmed by 4 bases and J by 0 bases, leaving 25 bases between them. The CDR3 has 19 residues. Per germline, CDR1 MNHEY and CDR2 SMNVEV (reference sequence). Here the CDR3 reads CASSSHGQNYPLFSYEQYF. CDR3 sequence (DNA): TGTGCCAGCAGTTCTCATGGACAGAACTACCCACTTTTCTCCTACGAGCAGTACTTC.

The rearrangement uses TRBV11-3 and TRBJ2-1; D ambiguous. Germline CDR1 SGHNT, CDR2 YENEEA. The CDR3 sequence is 17 residues long. V lost 1 base to trimming and J lost 3 bases, with 16 bases between them. DNA for the CDR3: TGTGCCAGCAGCTTAGGGTCAGGCCTCACCTTCTACAATGAGCAGTTCTTC. It is translated as CASSLGSGLTFYNEQFF.

This clonotype was observed a few times. The chain employs TRBV20-1 and TRBJ1-1; D uncertain. This CDR3 contains 10 residues. Trimming shortened V by 4 bases and J by 5 bases, and 5 bases separated the two germline ends. Per germline, CDR1 DFQATT and CDR2 SNEGSKA (reference sequence). The DNA of the CDR3 is TGCAGTGCTATGAGGACTGAAGCTTTCTTT. Translated: CSAMRTEAFF.

This clonotype was seen a few times. The V gene is TRBV28, the J gene TRBJ1-1, with D hard to call. The germline gives CDR1 MDHEN, CDR2 SYDVKM. V was cut by 2 bases and J by 3 bases, with 10 bases left in between. The CDR3 is 14 amino acids. CDR3 coding DNA: TGTGCCAGCAGTTTAAACCGGGGATACACTGAAGCTTTCTTT. Translating it yields CASSLNRGYTEAFF.

The genes are TRBV9 and TRBJ2-7; D ambiguous. V lost 4 bases and J 2 bases, leaving 13 bases between the germline ends. In germline, CDR1 is SGDLS, CDR2 YYNGEE. This CDR3 is 14 amino acids long. DNA for the CDR3: TGTGCCAGCAGCTCGGGCCGACCCCCCTACGAGCAGTACTTC. This encodes CASSSGRPPYEQYF.

The rearrangement links TRBV7-9 to TRBJ1-1; TRBD1 might be the D (5 bases). Germline-derived CDR1 and CDR2 are SEHNR and FQNEAQ (reference sequence). The CDR3 extends over 13 amino acids. V dropped 5 bases and J dropped 4 bases, with 11 bases sitting between them. Here the CDR3 DNA reads TGTGCCAGCAGCACCCAGGGCCCCACTGAAGCTTTCTTT. This sequence encodes CASSTQGPTEAFF.

This clonotype was seen a few times. V is TRBV12-3 or TRBV12-4 and J is TRBJ1-2; 7 nucleotides align to TRBD1. Trimming cost V 6 bases and J 5 bases; bases outside gene matches: 6. The CDR3 is 13 amino acids. CDR3 sequence reads: CASRTTGSYGYTF. CDR3 DNA sequence: TGTGCCAGCAGAACGACAGGGTCATATGGCTACACCTTC.

This chain joins TRBV12-3 or TRBV12-4 and TRBJ1-1, with TRBD1 identical over 7 bases. The J segment lost 3 bases and the V segment lost 6 bases, leaving 7 bases of the junction unmatched. CDR3 length: 14 amino acids. The CDR3 DNA reads TGTGCCAGCAGCCCACCCGGGACAGACACTGAAGCTTTCTTT. Translating it yields CASSPPGTDTEAFF.

The table lists this clonotype with a few counts. The chain employs TRBV15 and TRBJ1-1; D is possibly TRBD1 (5 bases). CDR3 length: 16 residues. V lost 0 bases and J 5 bases, leaving 16 bases between the germline ends. Per germline, CDR1 LNHNV and CDR2 YYDKDF (reference sequence). The CDR3 sequence: CATSRDRGSGVTEAFF. CDR3 nucleotide sequence: TGTGCCACCAGCAGAGATCGGGGCTCGGGGGTGACTGAAGCTTTCTTT.

There are a few counts of this clonotype. This chain uses TRBV9 with TRBJ2-7, with a tentative D call TRBD2 (7 bases). The length of the CDR3 is 15 residues. Germline assignment: CDR1 SGDLS and CDR2 YYNGEE. Trimming pared 3 bases from V and 2 bases from J, leaving 15 bases between. CDR3 bases: TGTGCCAGCAGCGCAGGGTCGGGGGGCACCTACGAGCAGTACTTC. Protein sequence: CASSAGSGGTYEQYF.

This clonotype was counted between two and nine times. The chain joins TRBV5-6 to TRBJ1-4; unclear D gene. V dropped 2 bases and J dropped 4 bases, with 12 bases sitting between them. From germline, CDR1 is SGHDT and CDR2 YYEEEE. This CDR3 is built from 15 residues. In nucleotides, the CDR3 is TGTGCCAGCAGCTTTCGTGATCCGCTTAATGAAAAACTGTTTTTT. Translated: CASSFRDPLNEKLFF.

The chain uses TRBV12-3 or TRBV12-4 and TRBJ2-5, with TRBD2 identical over 10 bases. V trimming: 5 bases; J trimming: 2 bases; junction bases outside the gene matches: 8. There are 16 residues in the CDR3. The CDR3 region is CASSKLAGWSQETQYF. CDR3 DNA sequence: TGTGCCAGCAGTAAACTAGCGGGATGGAGTCAAGAGACCCAGTACTTC.

This clonotype has a count of ten or more. This chain uses TRBV5-1 with TRBJ1-1; possible D gene TRBD1, 5 bases. There are 14 residues in the CDR3. The germline CDR1 and CDR2 sequences are SGHRS and YFSETQ. Deletions cut 1 base from V and 5 bases from J, with 12 bases between. The CDR3 sequence: CASSLNGEGTEAFF. The CDR3 bases are TGCGCCAGCAGCTTGAACGGGGAGGGGACTGAAGCTTTCTTT. The full variable domain, its missing parts supplied by reference TRBV5-1 and TRBJ1-1, is KAGVTQTPRYLIKTRGQQVTLSCSPISGHRSVSWYQQTPGQGLQFLFEYFSETQRNKGNFPGRFSGRQFSNSRSEMNVSTLELGDSALYLCASSLNGEGTEAFFGQGTRLTVV.

In this sample, this clonotype turned up a few times. This chain uses TRBV20-1 with TRBJ2-1, with D possibly matching TRBD2 (6 bases). The CDR3 runs to 14 residues. The V gene lost 7 bases and the J gene lost 8 bases, with 21 bases spanning the gap. The V gene's germline CDR1 is DFQATT and CDR2 SNEGSKA (reference sequence). The CDR3 coding sequence is TGCAGTGGATTCCGGGGGAGATTATCCGATGAGCAGTTCTTC. Its translation: CSGFRGRLSDEQFF.

This clonotype has only one observation. The CDR3, as DNA: TGTGCCAGCTCACTGGGACTAGCAAATGCCTACGAGCAGTACTTC. It codes for CASSLGLANAYEQYF. V usage is TRBV18 and J usage is TRBJ2-7, with 9 positions matching TRBD2. Losses at the gene ends were 4 bases for V and 2 bases for J; bases not matched to a gene: 6. CDR3 length equals 15 residues. CDR1 and CDR2 (germline): KGHSH, LQKENI.

This chain links TRBV12-3 or TRBV12-4 with TRBJ2-7, with TRBD1 identical over 9 bases. V was pared by 5 bases and J by 4 bases, with 6 bases of the junction left unmatched. The CDR3 spans 14 residues. The CDR3, as DNA: TGTGCCAGCAGTACCGGGACAGGGCTTTACGAGCAGTACTTC. It translates to CASSTGTGLYEQYF.

V usage is TRBV24-1 and J usage is TRBJ2-1; 11 bases line up with TRBD2. The V segment lost 3 bases and the J segment 7 bases; nucleotides outside the gene matches: 4. Germline loops: CDR1 KGHDR, CDR2 SFDVKD. CDR3 size: 15 residues. CDR3 in amino acids: CATSDTGTSGNEQFF. The DNA for the CDR3 is TGTGCCACCAGTGATACCGGGACTAGCGGAAATGAGCAGTTCTTC.